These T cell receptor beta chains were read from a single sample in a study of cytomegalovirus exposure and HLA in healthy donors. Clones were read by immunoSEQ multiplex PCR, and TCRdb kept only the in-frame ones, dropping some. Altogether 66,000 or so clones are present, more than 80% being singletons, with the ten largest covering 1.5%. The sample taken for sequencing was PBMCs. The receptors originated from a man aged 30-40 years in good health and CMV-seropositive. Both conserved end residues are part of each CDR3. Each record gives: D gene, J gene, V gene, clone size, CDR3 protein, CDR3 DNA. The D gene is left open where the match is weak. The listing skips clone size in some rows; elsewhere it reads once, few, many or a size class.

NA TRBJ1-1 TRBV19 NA CASRTRNTEAFF TGTGCCAGCCGGACAAGAAACACTGAAGCTTTCTTT
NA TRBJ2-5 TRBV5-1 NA CASSRIPGQGETQYF TGCGCCAGCAGCCGGATCCCGGGCCAGGGGGAGACCCAGTACTTC
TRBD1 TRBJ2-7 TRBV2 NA CASSPGQPYEQYF TGTGCCAGCAGCCCGGGACAGCCTTACGAGCAGTACTTC
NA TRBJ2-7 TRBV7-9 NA CASRLSVYEQYF TGTGCCAGCCGCTTGTCGGTATACGAGCAGTACTTC
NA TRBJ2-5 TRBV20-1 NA CSEQVQETQYF TGCAGTGAGCAGGTTCAAGAGACCCAGTACTTC
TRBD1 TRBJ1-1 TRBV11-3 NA CASAPGQGNTEAFF TGTGCCAGTGCCCCGGGACAGGGGAACACTGAAGCTTTCTTT
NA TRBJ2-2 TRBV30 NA CACYWNTGELFF TGTGCCTGTTACTGGAACACCGGGGAGCTGTTTTTT
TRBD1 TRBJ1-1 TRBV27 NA CASSVGTALNTEAFF TGTGCCAGCAGTGTCGGGACAGCCTTGAACACTGAAGCTTTCTTT
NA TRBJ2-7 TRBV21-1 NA CASSEETGYEQYF TGTGCCAGCAGCGAGGAGACAGGCTACGAGCAGTACTTC
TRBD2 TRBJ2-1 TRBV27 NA CASGNSGRSYNEQFF TGTGCCAGCGGGAATAGCGGGAGGTCTTACAATGAGCAGTTCTTC
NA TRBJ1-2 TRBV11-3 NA CASSLASYGYTF TGTGCCAGCAGCTTGGCCAGCTATGGCTACACCTTC
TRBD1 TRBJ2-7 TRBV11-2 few CASSLDLWDRGTYEQYF TGTGCCAGCAGCTTAGATCTTTGGGACAGGGGGACCTACGAGCAGTACTTC
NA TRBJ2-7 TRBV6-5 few CASSSLRVVSYEQYF TGTGCCAGCTCATCCCTCCGGGTCGTCTCCTACGAGCAGTACTTC
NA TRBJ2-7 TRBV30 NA CAWESSNRDEQYF TGTGCCTGGGAGTCCTCGAACAGGGACGAGCAGTACTTC
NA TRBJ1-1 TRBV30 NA CAWSFRGRNAFF TGTGCCTGGAGTTTCCGCGGGAGGAATGCTTTCTTT
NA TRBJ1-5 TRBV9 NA CASSRSDQPQHF TGTGCCAGCAGTAGGAGTGATCAGCCCCAGCATTTT
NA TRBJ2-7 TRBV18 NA CASSPSRDGEQYF TGTGCCAGCTCACCATCCAGGGATGGCGAGCAGTACTTC
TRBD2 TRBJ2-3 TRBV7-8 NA CASSPRTSGDTDTQYF TGTGCCAGCAGCCCCCGGACTAGCGGAGACACAGATACGCAGTATTTT
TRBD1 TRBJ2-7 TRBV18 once CASSLRTGSSYEQYF TGTGCCAGCTCACTCCGGACAGGGAGTAGTTACGAGCAGTACTTC
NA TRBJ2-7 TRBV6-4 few CAIGTPGGQYF TGTGCCATTGGGACTCCTGGGGGGCAGTACTTC
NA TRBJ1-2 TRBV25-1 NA CASREANYGYTF TGTGCCAGCAGAGAGGCGAACTATGGCTACACCTTC
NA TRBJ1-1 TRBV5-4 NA CASSYWVGANTEAFF TGTGCCAGCAGCTACTGGGTGGGAGCCAACACTGAAGCTTTCTTT
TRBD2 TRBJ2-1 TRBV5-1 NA CASSDPGLAGERTYNEQFF TGCGCCAGCAGCGACCCGGGACTAGCGGGAGAAAGGACCTACAATGAGCAGTTCTTC
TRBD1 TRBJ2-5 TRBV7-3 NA CASSLNRGRETQYF TGTGCCAGCAGCTTAAACAGGGGGAGGGAGACCCAGTACTTC
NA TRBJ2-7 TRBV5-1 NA CASSPESSYEQYF TGCGCCAGCAGCCCGGAGAGCTCCTACGAGCAGTACTTC
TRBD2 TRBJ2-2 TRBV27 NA CASSYFSGSIGELFF TGTGCCAGCAGTTACTTTAGCGGGAGTATCGGGGAGCTGTTTTTT
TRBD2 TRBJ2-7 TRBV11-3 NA CASSLDGTSGIYEQYF TGTGCCAGCAGCTTAGATGGTACTAGCGGGATCTACGAGCAGTACTTC
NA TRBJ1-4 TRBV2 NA CASSENQGRNEKLFF TGTGCCAGCAGTGAAAACCAGGGCCGTAATGAAAAACTGTTTTTT
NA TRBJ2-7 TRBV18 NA CASSPDSATSSYEQYF TGTGCCAGCTCACCCGATAGCGCGACAAGCTCCTACGAGCAGTACTTC
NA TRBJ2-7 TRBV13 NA CASSLSRLSYEQYF TGTGCCAGCAGCTTAAGCAGGTTATCCTACGAGCAGTACTTC
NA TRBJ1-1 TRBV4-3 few CASSRNRVTYTEAFF TGCGCCAGCAGCCGGAACAGGGTAACGTACACTGAAGCTTTCTTT
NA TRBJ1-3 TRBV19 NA CASSISSGGNTIYF TGTGCCAGTAGTATCTCCTCAGGTGGAAACACCATATATTTT
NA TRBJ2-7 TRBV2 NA CASSPLRDEQYF TGTGCCAGCAGCCCTCTTCGAGACGAGCAGTACTTC
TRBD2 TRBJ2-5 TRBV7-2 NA CASRGEGLAGGRGETQYF TGTGCCAGCAGGGGCGAAGGACTAGCGGGAGGGAGGGGAGAGACCCAGTACTTC